Sequencing of this TCR beta chain was carried out in a study of blood T cell repertoires in COVID-19. Study summary: Donors in the United States, Italy and Spain gave samples during acute or convalescent COVID-19. Sample material is recorded as cDNA or gDNA derived from T cells, B-cell-depleted T cells, or PBMCs.

The germline V gene has CDR1 PRHDT and CDR2 FYEKMQ (reference sequence). The length of the CDR3 is 11 residues. The V and J ends lost 5 bases and 5 bases respectively, with 6 bases between them. Original processing notes: Reference gene primer amplification gave nucleated cell count estimates. The method was immunoSEQ multiplex PCR; TCRdb's version includes in-frame clones alone and lacks a portion of them. V, J and clone size are taken as reported in that table, and D and trimming were inferred from the DNA itself. The sample holds under 400,000 clones, approximately 88% seen once. The Seattle patients, enrolled during active infection, were followed longitudinally.

J is TRBJ1-1 and V is TRBV13; the D is unclear. The sample consisted of peripheral blood. This sequence was found in a woman aged 30 to 39 with COVID-19, enrolled during active disease. The CDR3 is CASSRRTEAFF. CDR3 nucleotides: TGTGCCAGCAGCCGTCGGACTGAAGCTTTCTTT. Based on the CDR3 plus reference TRBV13 and TRBJ1-1, the full variable domain is AAGVIQSPRHLIKEKRETATLKCYPIPRHDTVYWYQQGPGQDPQFLISFYEKMQSDKGSIPDRFSAQQFSDYHSELNMSSLELGDSALYFCASSRRTEAFFGQGTRLTVV.